The clone carrying this TCR beta chain occurred a few times. Total RNA amounting to 500 ng was the source from which TCR beta cDNA was made with a constant-region primer. Libraries for TCR beta were built through three nested multiplex PCR rounds, which together made up a slightly modified ARM-PCR procedure. Investigators reported that the first two PCR rounds, at 10 cycles each, used TRBV1-TRBV30 forward primers with a C-beta reverse primer. TCRdb used MiXCR to reprocess the multiplex PCR reads, holding one entry per CDR3 protein. The sample contains more than 95,000 distinct CDR3 sequences, approximately 78% of which appear only once. This CDR3 is built from 14 residues. Per the germline V gene, CDR1 is SGHAT and CDR2 is FQDESV (reference sequence). With 3 bases removed from V and 4 bases from J, the gap between germline ends came to 10 bases. This sample is drawn from a study of tumor-infiltrating lymphocytes in primary liver carcinoma. Turning to the study itself: Staging placed the tumors at T1-T3 N0M0, and they measured roughly 4.2 to 10 cm across.

For each extraction, RNA and DNA were obtained together from approximately 20-30 mg of unsorted bulk tissue. The receptor was derived from a man aged 35-49 years with primary liver carcinoma and hepatitis B virus infection. The V and J genes are TRBV11-1 and TRBJ2-4; D possibly corresponds to TRBD2 (6 bases). The sequenced material came from liver tumor tissue from sampling region 3. Subset in this sample: tumor region T3, left-lateral pole. The CDR3 coding sequence is TGTGCCAGCAGCTTTCCCGGGACTAAAAACATTCAGTACTTC. It translates to CASSFPGTKNIQYF. The whole variable domain, filled in from reference TRBV11-1 and TRBJ2-4, reads EAEVAQSPRYKITEKSQAVAFWCDPISGHATLYWYRQILGQGPELLVQFQDESVVDDSQLPKDRFSAERLKGVDSTLKIQPAELGDSAMYLCASSFPGTKNIQYFGAGTRLSVL.